The 14 T cell receptor beta chains below were found in one sample sequenced in a study of T cells after yellow fever vaccination. TCRdb reprocessed the 5' RACE reads with MiXCR, giving one entry per CDR3 protein. The sample lists around 320,000 distinct CDR3 sequences; approximately 11% were seen once. The material was CD4+ T cells sorted from PBMCs, obtained 45 days after the yellow fever booster vaccination. Receptors originate from a man aged 18 to 30 who received the YFV17D yellow fever vaccine.

This chain uses TRBV9 with TRBJ2-1, with 7 bases that match TRBD2. This CDR3 comprises 15 residues. V was pared by 0 bases and J by 4 bases, with 4 bases of the junction left unmatched. CDR1 is SGDLS and CDR2 is YYNGEE in the germline V gene. This chain's CDR3 is CASSVESSGYNEQFF. Here the CDR3 DNA reads TGTGCCAGCAGCGTAGAGTCTAGCGGATACAATGAGCAGTTCTTC.

The genes are TRBV7-2 and TRBJ2-7; D may be TRBD2 (7 bases). The V end lost 6 bases, the J end lost 0 bases, and 15 bases lay between the germline ends. The CDR3 extends over 15 amino acids. CDR1 and CDR2 from the germline V gene are SGHTA and FQGNSA. CDR3 nucleotide sequence: TGTGCCAGCAGAAAGGGGGGAGGGGGCTCCTACGAGCAGTACTTC. Its translation is CASRKGGGGSYEQYF.

This clonotype was counted between two and nine times. The chain recombines TRBV4-3 with TRBJ2-3; D is perhaps TRBD1 (6 bases). CDR1 and CDR2 (germline): LGHNA, YSLEER. Trimming cost V 7 bases and J 1 base, with 9 bases left between them. The CDR3 has 13 amino acids. The CDR3 DNA reads TGCGCCAGCACGGGACACGGCACAGATACGCAGTATTTT. It translates to CASTGHGTDTQYF.

This clonotype was counted between two and nine times. The chain has TRBV18 and TRBJ1-5; D perhaps matches TRBD1 (6 bases). The germline CDR1 and CDR2 sequences are KGHSH and LQKENI. This CDR3 comprises 13 residues. V was shortened by 8 bases and J by 1 base, with 9 bases between the two germline ends. The CDR3 DNA reads as TGTGCCAGCCAGGGGTCCAGCAATCAGCCCCAGCATTTT. It specifies CASQGSSNQPQHF.

V usage is TRBV11-2 and J usage is TRBJ2-5, with D maybe TRBD1 (6 bases). V dropped 5 bases and J dropped 2 bases, with 15 bases sitting between them. CDR1 is SGHAT, CDR2 FQNNGV, per germline. This CDR3 region has 15 residues. The CDR3, as DNA: TGTGCCAGCAGCCCAACTACAGGGATACAAGAGACCCAGTACTTC. Its translation is CASSPTTGIQETQYF. Looking up the rest from reference TRBV11-2 and TRBJ2-5 gives the full variable domain: EAGVAQSPRYKIIEKRQSVAFWCNPISGHATLYWYQQILGQGPKLLIQFQNNGVVDDSQLPKDRFSAERLKGVDSTLKIQPAKLEDSAVYLCASSPTTGIQETQYFGPGTRLLVL.

This chain joins TRBV7-2 and TRBJ2-7; D gene uncertain. V was trimmed by 5 bases and J by 6 bases, leaving 11 bases between them. The CDR3 is 12 amino acids. In germline, CDR1 is SGHTA, CDR2 FQGNSA. Here the CDR3 DNA reads TGTGCCAGCAGCCTAACGACCTCCGAGCAGTACTTC. This encodes CASSLTTSEQYF.

This clonotype has a handful of counts. The chain employs TRBV7-2 and TRBJ1-5; D is undetermined. Trimming took 3 bases from V and 11 from J, leaving 14 bases between them. CDR3 length equals 13 residues. The germline V gene has CDR1 SGHTA and CDR2 FQGNSA. The CDR3 spells CASSLYLNQAQHF. CDR3 nucleotides: TGTGCCAGCAGCTTGTACTTGAACCAGGCCCAGCATTTT.

This clonotype was seen a handful of times. The V and J genes are TRBV6-1 and TRBJ2-1; the D call may be TRBD1 or TRBD2 (5 bases each). Germline V lookup: CDR1 MNHNS, CDR2 SASEGT. Trimming cost V 7 bases and J 9 bases, with 19 bases left between them. The CDR3 consists of 14 residues. The CDR3, as DNA: TGTGCCAGCACCCTCGACAGAGGGCTAAGTGAGCAGTTCTTC. Its translation is CASTLDRGLSEQFF.

The chain links TRBV7-2 to TRBJ1-1; D call uncertain. The CDR3 is 17 residues long. V shed 5 bases and J shed 7 bases, with 26 bases lying between them. Per the germline V gene, CDR1 is SGHTA and CDR2 is FQGNSA. The CDR3 sequence is CASSPKGSFLITNEAFF. CDR3 DNA sequence: TGTGCCAGCAGCCCGAAGGGATCATTCCTCATAACGAATGAAGCTTTCTTT.

At least ten counts were recorded for this clonotype. V and J are TRBV2 and TRBJ1-4; D uncertain. Germline CDR1 is SNHLY and CDR2 is FYNNEI. CDR3 length equals 12 residues. With 3 bases removed from V and 11 bases from J, the gap between germline ends came to 10 bases. CDR3 nucleotide sequence: TGTGCCAGCAGTGACCCGGCCGAGAAACTGTTTTTT. Amino acids: CASSDPAEKLFF.

This clonotype showed up just a few times. The chain uses TRBV20-1 and TRBJ2-5, with 9 bases fitting TRBD2. Germline V gene data show CDR1 as DFQATT and CDR2 as SNEGSKA (reference sequence). V shed 0 bases, J shed 3 bases, and the junction held 5 bases outside the gene matches. The CDR3 totals 15 residues. The CDR3 loop is CSARDALAGKETQYF. The CDR3 nucleotides read TGCAGTGCTAGAGACGCCCTAGCGGGGAAAGAGACCCAGTACTTC.

This clonotype was detected only a few times. The CDR3 region is CASSFSGAEQFF. The CDR3 DNA reads as TGTGCCAGCAGCTTTTCAGGCGCTGAGCAGTTCTTC. The chain employs TRBV7-9 and TRBJ2-1; no clear D. Between the trimmed V and J ends, which lost 3 bases and 9 bases, there was a span of 9 bases. Germline CDR1 SEHNR, CDR2 FQNEAQ (reference sequence). The CDR3 extends over 12 amino acids.

The chain couples TRBV5-6 to TRBJ1-1, with D possibly being TRBD1 (6 bases). There are 18 residues in the CDR3. Germline V gene data show CDR1 as SGHDT and CDR2 as YYEEEE. V was trimmed by 1 base and J by 9 bases, leaving 28 bases between them. The CDR3 bases are TGTGCCAGCAGCTTGATTTCCGGGTTTTGGTCGGGGGCCAGTAAAGCTTTCTTT. It is translated as CASSLISGFWSGASKAFF.

This clonotype has only a few counts. This chain connects TRBV5-1 to TRBJ2-2, with 10 bases aligning to TRBD1. The CDR3 consists of 16 residues. V lost 1 base, J lost 6 bases, and 6 bases stayed unmatched. CDR1 and CDR2 from the germline V gene are SGHRS and YFSETQ. The CDR3 DNA reads TGCGCCAGCAGCTTGAGGACAGGGGGTCACGCCGGGGAGCTGTTTTTT. Translating it yields CASSLRTGGHAGELFF.